This is a list of T cell receptor beta chains from one sample in a study of blood T cell repertoires in COVID-19. Sequencing was performed with immunoSEQ multiplex PCR; in TCRdb, only in-frame clones are kept and a portion is missing. The table has about 290,000 clones, approximately 88% seen once. The sequenced sample consisted of PBMCs or T cells enriched from blood (not recorded which). These receptors came from a woman aged 40 to 50 who had recovered from COVID-19. The CDR3 runs from the conserved cysteine through the conserved F or W.

v_gene	len	j_gene	CDR3aa
TRBV7-2	14	TRBJ2-1	CASSRLGAGAGAFF
TRBV3-1/TRBV3-2	14	TRBJ2-7	CASSQMDRDYEQYF
TRBV2	16	TRBJ1-1	CASSELWTGRMAEAFF
TRBV24-1	16	TRBJ2-3	CATSDGTRGRPDTQYF
TRBV5-1	14	TRBJ2-5	CASSFSGTGETQYF
TRBV11-2	16	TRBJ1-2	CASSLDKQGRQWGYTF
TRBV7-2	16	TRBJ1-2	CASSPGGVRADYGYTF
TRBV7-9	16	TRBJ2-1	CASSSSGLAVYNEQFF
TRBV11-3	13	TRBJ2-5	CASSLGPKETQYF
TRBV4-2	13	TRBJ1-5	CASSLQGNQPQHF